This T cell receptor beta chain stems from a study of blood T cell repertoires in COVID-19. Germline-derived CDR1 and CDR2 are SGHDT and YYEEEE. V gave up 2 bases and J gave up 3 bases, with 12 bases separating them. The CDR3 extends over 15 amino acids. Repertoires were generated with immunoSEQ multiplex PCR, while TCRdb's copy carries only in-frame clones and drops some. This table has fewer than 250,000 clones, around 83% appearing once. The TCR was taken from a man aged 45 to 65 with active or convalescent COVID-19. This chain links TRBV5-6 with TRBJ1-5, with D possibly being TRBD1 (6 bases). Sequencing input: peripheral blood. The CDR3 DNA is TGTGCCAGCAGCTTAGGACAGTCGGACAATCAGCCCCAGCATTTT. Translated: CASSLGQSDNQPQHF.